The 30 T cell receptor beta chains in this list originate from one sample, sequenced in a study of cytomegalovirus exposure and HLA in healthy donors (dated by TCRdb to 2016 to 2017). Library preparation was by the immunoSEQ multiplex PCR assay. For the multiplex PCR, a mixture combining 60 forward primers for TCR Vbeta segments and 13 reverse primers for TCR Jbeta segments was used. As stored in TCRdb, this immuneACCESS dataset retains in-frame rearrangements with V and J assigned. A fraction of the clones does not appear; measured against another copy, unresolved V genes explain less than half of the discrepancy, and the remainder lacks a known reason. Present in this sample are about 180,000 clones, around 80% of which were seen just once. The top ten clones comprise 4.5% to 6% of the sample. Sequences were obtained from PBMCs. Source of these receptors: a man in his forties in good health and CMV-seronegative.

CDR3 protein: CASSGGGSSPSYGYTF. The CDR3 DNA is TGTGCCAGCAGCGGGGGCGGGTCATCCCCTTCCTATGGCTACACCTTC. The chain combines TRBV5-4 with TRBJ1-2, with D maybe TRBD1 (6 bases). The CDR3 has 16 residues. CDR1 is SGHNT, CDR2 YYREEE, per germline (reference sequence). Trimming removed 4 bases at V and 4 bases at J, with 20 bases between. Complete variable domain (other parts from reference TRBV5-4 and TRBJ1-2): ETGVTQSPTHLIKTRGQQVTLRCSSQSGHNTVSWYQQALGQGPQFIFQYYREEENGRGNFPPRFSGLQFPNYSSELNVNALELDDSALYLCASSGGGSSPSYGYTFGSGTRLTVV.

This clone was seen a handful of times. The chain joins TRBV25-1 to TRBJ2-1; D gene ambiguous. V was trimmed by 5 bases and J by 5 bases, leaving 10 bases between them. The germline CDR1 and CDR2 sequences are MGHDK and SYGVNS. The CDR3 totals 13 residues. As DNA, the CDR3 is TGTGCCAGCAGTATACTATTGAACAATGAGCAGTTCTTC. This translates into CASSILLNNEQFF. The full variable domain, rest sourced from reference TRBV25-1 and TRBJ2-1, is EADIYQTPRYLVIGTGKKITLECSQTMGHDKMYWYQQDPGMELHLIHYSYGVNSTEKGDLSSESTVSRIRTEHFPLTLESARPSHTSQYLCASSILLNNEQFFGPGTRLTVL.

V gene TRBV9 combines with J gene TRBJ2-7, with 7 bases matching TRBD1. The CDR3 contains 14 residues. Per germline, CDR1 SGDLS and CDR2 YYNGEE. The V and J ends lost 0 bases and 2 bases, in that order; junction bases with no gene match: 2. The CDR3: CASSVEGAAYEQYF. The CDR3, as DNA: TGTGCCAGCAGCGTAGAGGGGGCCGCCTACGAGCAGTACTTC.

This chain connects TRBV18 to TRBJ2-6; 10 nucleotides agree with TRBD1. The germline V gene encodes CDR1 KGHSH and CDR2 LQKENI. This CDR3 has 16 residues. Germline trimming cut 6 bases from V and 2 bases from J; bases unmatched to any gene: 4. CDR3 in DNA: TGTGCCAGCTCCCATGACAGGGGGCCTGGGGCCAACGTCCTGACTTTC. Protein: CASSHDRGPGANVLTF.

J is TRBJ1-1 and V is TRBV7-2; 9 positions match TRBD1. V was clipped by 5 bases and J by 5 bases; unmatched bases: 18. The CDR3 length is 18 residues. CDR1 is SGHTA, CDR2 FQGNSA, per germline. The CDR3 nucleotides are TGTGCCAGCAGCGTTACGTCGGGACAGGGATGGGGGCAAACTGAAGCTTTCTTT. It codes for CASSVTSGQGWGQTEAFF.

J is TRBJ2-7 and V is TRBV5-1; D gene uncertain. The CDR3 runs 14 residues. V shed 3 bases and J shed 1 base, with 11 bases lying between them. Germline V gene data show CDR1 as SGHRS and CDR2 as YFSETQ. CDR3 in amino acids: CASSSWAVSYEQYF. In nucleotides, the CDR3 is TGCGCCAGCAGCTCATGGGCCGTTTCCTACGAGCAGTACTTC.

Concerning this clone: One end of the junction does not line up with germline, which may come from a read error. The chain recombines TRBV7-9 with TRBJ2-3; the match to TRBD2 covers 8 bases. Germline CDR1 and CDR2: SEHNR and FQNEAQ (reference sequence). The CDR3 covers 15 residues. Here the CDR3 reads CSSNSNGGETDTQYF. CDR3 bases: TGTTCCAGCAACTCTAACGGGGGGGAGACAGATACGCAGTATTTT. The full variable domain, its missing parts supplied by reference TRBV7-9 and TRBJ2-3, is DTGVSQNPRHKITKRGQNVTFRCDPISEHNRLYWYRQTLGQGPEFLTYFQNEAQLEKSRLLSDRFSAERPKGSFSTLEIQRTEQGDSAMYLCSSNSNGGETDTQYFGPGTRLTVL.

This sequence joins TRBV5-6 and TRBJ2-3; D not certain. Trimming cost V 0 bases and J 4 bases, with 6 bases left between them. The CDR3 loop spans 13 amino acids. The germline gives CDR1 SGHDT, CDR2 YYEEEE. The CDR3 nucleotides are TGTGCCAGCAGCTTGGTGTCGGCAGATACGCAGTATTTT. This gives the protein CASSLVSADTQYF.

The V and J genes are TRBV4-3 and TRBJ2-7; D is perhaps TRBD1 (6 bases). V lost 0 bases, J lost 0 bases, and 15 bases lay in between. The CDR3 is made up of 17 amino acids. The V gene's germline CDR1 is LGHNA and CDR2 YSLEER. The CDR3 loop reads CASSQDQVGHNSYEQYF. In DNA form, the CDR3 reads TGCGCCAGCAGCCAAGATCAGGTGGGACACAACTCCTACGAGCAGTACTTC.

This rearrangement joins TRBV27 to TRBJ1-1, with TRBD1 as a possible D gene (5 bases). The CDR3 has 15 amino acids. The V end lost 2 bases, the J end lost 6 bases, and 16 bases lay between the germline ends. The germline V gene has CDR1 MNHEY and CDR2 SMNVEV (reference sequence). The CDR3 loop reads CASSLGRGGRAEAFF. In DNA form, the CDR3 reads TGTGCCAGCAGTTTAGGGAGGGGCGGGAGGGCTGAAGCTTTCTTT.

This chain uses TRBV4-1 with TRBJ2-5; weak D call: TRBD2 (5 bases). CDR3 length equals 15 residues. Between the trimmed V and J ends, which lost 3 bases and 5 bases, there was a span of 16 bases. The germline V gene has CDR1 MGHRA and CDR2 YSYEKL. CDR3 in amino acids: CASSHPPGDGETQYF. CDR3 in DNA: TGCGCCAGCAGCCACCCCCCCGGGGATGGGGAGACCCAGTACTTC.

The chain links TRBV6-5 to TRBJ1-3; 7 bases fit TRBD1. The CDR3 loop spans 14 amino acids. CDR1 is MNHEY and CDR2 is SVGAGI in the germline V gene. V shed 5 bases, J shed 1 base, and the junction held 2 bases outside the gene matches. CDR3 sequence: CASSEGASGNTIYF. As DNA, the CDR3 is TGTGCCAGCAGTGAGGGGGCATCTGGAAACACCATATATTTT.

This clone turned up a few times. The CDR3: CASSPEGVSGNTIYF. For the CDR3, the DNA is TGTGCCAGCAGCCCCGAGGGGGTCTCTGGAAACACCATATATTTT. The chain has TRBV6-6 and TRBJ1-3; weak D call: TRBD1 (6 bases). Trimming took off 6 bases at V and 0 bases at J, with 12 bases between the two ends. Looked up from germline, CDR1 is MNHNY and CDR2 is SVGAGI (reference sequence). The CDR3 runs to 15 residues.

This clone has a single count. V gene TRBV7-7 combines with J gene TRBJ2-2; 8 bases align to TRBD1. Germline loops: CDR1 SSHAT, CDR2 FNYEAQ (reference sequence). V was clipped by 5 bases and J by 7 bases; unmatched bases: 6. The CDR3 totals 14 residues. DNA of the CDR3: TGTGCCAGCAGCCGGGACAGGAGAAACGGGGAGCTGTTTTTT. Protein: CASSRDRRNGELFF.

The chain couples TRBV6-6 to TRBJ2-5; TRBD1 agrees at 7 bases. The V gene's germline CDR1 is MNHNY and CDR2 SVGAGI (reference sequence). The CDR3 extends over 13 amino acids. V was pared by 0 bases and J by 5 bases, with 0 bases of the junction left unmatched. CDR3 amino acids: CASSYSTGETQYF. CDR3 nucleotide sequence: TGTGCCAGCAGTTACTCGACAGGGGAGACCCAGTACTTC.

DNA of the CDR3: TGTGCCACCAGGCAGGGGCGGAACACTGAAGCTTTCTTT. This gives the protein CATRQGRNTEAFF. The chain has TRBV6-1 and TRBJ1-1, with a possible D match to TRBD1 (6 bases). Trimming took 10 bases from V and 1 from J, leaving 13 bases between them. The CDR3 consists of 13 residues. The germline gives CDR1 MNHNS, CDR2 SASEGT.

This chain joins TRBV5-4 and TRBJ1-1, with TRBD1 matching over 7 bases. Germline V gives CDR1 SGHNT, CDR2 YYREEE (reference sequence). V dropped 4 bases and J dropped 1; count of bases not matched to a gene: 4. The CDR3 has 14 amino acids. CDR3 bases: TGTGCCAGCAGCCAGGGGGGTAAGAACACTGAAGCTTTCTTT. Translating it yields CASSQGGKNTEAFF.

V and J are TRBV10-3 and TRBJ2-7; 9 bases map to TRBD1. V lost 10 bases to trimming and J lost 5 bases; unmatched junction nucleotides: 12. This CDR3 comprises 14 residues. Germline CDR1 ENHRY, CDR2 SYGVKD. CDR3: CATWTGTGRNEQYF. Written as DNA, the CDR3 is TGTGCCACCTGGACCGGGACAGGGAGGAACGAGCAGTACTTC.

The rearrangement uses TRBV27 and TRBJ2-2, with 8 bases aligning to TRBD1. Trimming removed 7 bases from V and 4 bases from J; junction bases left unmatched: 8. CDR3 length: 15 residues. Germline assignment: CDR1 MNHEY and CDR2 SMNVEV (reference sequence). CDR3 nucleotides: TGTGCCAGCACCCCCGGGACAGGAGTCACCGGGGAGCTGTTTTTT. Translation: CASTPGTGVTGELFF.

This clone has just one count. The chain has TRBV2 and TRBJ1-1; TRBD1 is a possible D gene (6 bases). Trimming took off 6 bases at V and 8 bases at J, with 19 bases between the two ends. CDR3 size: 14 residues. Germline V gives CDR1 SNHLY, CDR2 FYNNEI. For the CDR3, the DNA is TGTGCCAGCAGAAGAGACAGCGACAGGAGCGAAGCTTTCTTT. This codes for CASRRDSDRSEAFF.

This chain links TRBV7-9 with TRBJ2-1, with D tentatively TRBD2 (7 bases). Germline values: CDR1 SEHNR, CDR2 FQNEAQ (reference sequence). The CDR3 covers 15 residues. With 4 bases removed from V and 5 bases from J, the gap between germline ends came to 15 bases. DNA for the CDR3: TGTGCCAGCAGCTCGCGCGGGGGCCTAAACAATGAGCAGTTCTTC. This translates into CASSSRGGLNNEQFF. Based on the CDR3 plus reference TRBV7-9 and TRBJ2-1, the full variable domain is DTGVSQNPRHKITKRGQNVTFRCDPISEHNRLYWYRQTLGQGPEFLTYFQNEAQLEKSRLLSDRFSAERPKGSFSTLEIQRTEQGDSAMYLCASSSRGGLNNEQFFGPGTRLTVL.

The chain recombines TRBV7-2 with TRBJ1-3; D gene ambiguous. The CDR3 has 14 amino acids. CDR1 and CDR2 (germline): SGHTA, FQGNSA. The V end was cut by 6 bases, the J end by 0 bases, with 9 bases between. Written as DNA, the CDR3 is TGTGCCAGCAGTCTTCTCGTCTCTGGAAACACCATATATTTT. Translation: CASSLLVSGNTIYF.

The sample holds one count of this clone. This chain uses TRBV29-1 with TRBJ2-1, with TRBD1 as a possible D gene (6 bases). Trimming took 7 bases from V and 9 from J, leaving 19 bases between them. The V gene's germline CDR1 is SQVTM and CDR2 ANQGSEA. CDR3 length: 13 residues. In DNA, the CDR3 is TGCAGCGGCCGACAGGCCGGGCCCGGTGAGCAGTTCTTC. Protein sequence: CSGRQAGPGEQFF.

This clone has a handful of counts. The chain carries TRBV6-5 and TRBJ2-7, with D uncertain. Trimming took off 0 bases at V and 0 bases at J, with 9 bases between the two ends. Germline lookup yields CDR1 MNHEY and CDR2 SVGAGI. The CDR3 has 15 residues. CDR3 residues: CASSYSTQFSYEQYF. The CDR3 nucleotides are TGTGCCAGCAGTTACTCGACACAGTTCTCCTACGAGCAGTACTTC.

The rearrangement uses TRBV9 and TRBJ2-1, with 8 bases fitting TRBD2. This CDR3 region has 16 residues. After removal of 4 bases from V and 4 bases from J, the junction contained 10 bases not matched to a gene. Germline CDR1 and CDR2: SGDLS and YYNGEE. The CDR3 DNA is TGTGCCAGCAGCTCACGAGCGGGGGCCATATACAATGAGCAGTTCTTC. Translation gives CASSSRAGAIYNEQFF.

This chain joins TRBV30 and TRBJ2-7; D perhaps matches TRBD1 (6 bases). The germline V gene has CDR1 GTSNPN and CDR2 SVGIG (reference sequence). The CDR3 runs to 13 residues. Trimming took 4 bases from V and 3 from J, leaving 13 bases between them. CDR3 residues: CAWKVGGSYEQYF. The CDR3 DNA reads TGTGCCTGGAAGGTAGGGGGAAGCTACGAGCAGTACTTC.

The CDR3 sequence: CASSLVLTADGYTF. The CDR3 DNA sequence: TGTGCCAGCAGCTTAGTTCTGACAGCTGATGGCTACACCTTC. This chain joins TRBV7-9 and TRBJ1-2; tentatively, D is TRBD1 (5 bases). V was pared by 1 base and J by 6 bases, with 12 bases between. Looked up from germline, CDR1 is SEHNR and CDR2 is FQNEAQ (reference sequence). CDR3 size: 14 residues.

Details on this clone: Additional DNA sequences in this sample encode the identical CDR3. The chain couples TRBV18 to TRBJ2-7; no clear D. V was shortened by 1 base and J by 2 bases, with 9 bases between the two germline ends. The CDR3 sequence is 14 residues long. Germline CDR1 reads KGHSH; CDR2 reads LQKENI. CDR3 nucleotide sequence: TGTGCCAGCTCACCACGGCAAGACACCTACGAGCAGTACTTC. This encodes CASSPRQDTYEQYF.

This clone was seen a few times. The V call is TRBV6-1, the J call TRBJ2-7; TRBD2 matches at 7 bases. Germline assignment: CDR1 MNHNS and CDR2 SASEGT. V gave up 2 bases and J gave up 3 bases; unmatched junction bases: 7. The CDR3 is 15 residues long. This chain's CDR3 is CASSERYGGSYEQYF. CDR3 nucleotide sequence: TGTGCCAGCAGTGAACGATACGGGGGGAGCTACGAGCAGTACTTC.

V is TRBV29-1 and J is TRBJ1-1, with 7 nucleotides matching TRBD1. Germline CDR1 SQVTM, CDR2 ANQGSEA. The length of the CDR3 is 12 residues. Trimming at V came to 7 bases and at J to 5 bases, leaving 7 bases not matched to a gene. The CDR3 loop reads CSGWTGGTEAFF. Here the CDR3 DNA reads TGCAGCGGATGGACAGGAGGGACTGAAGCTTTCTTT.